Detailed here is one T cell receptor (beta chain). Its antigen is unknown. These data originate in a study of naive and memory T cell subsets. Findings and limits, study-wide: Over 95% of naive TCR sequences appeared only once after error correction, unlike memory subsets. TCR counts from RNA may reflect activation-linked expression changes.

In germline, CDR1 is SGHTA, CDR2 FQGTGA. The ends lost 5 bases at V and 3 bases at J; junction bases unmatched: 11. This CDR3 region has 16 residues. After CD4 positive bead selection, the CD4-negative fraction gave CD8 T cells. An equimolar mix of two oligonucleotides served as the beta constant-region primer for TRBC1 and TRBC2. Ligated cDNA was amplified by four rounds of PCR with nested alpha and beta constant-region primers and SP2. A 12-nucleotide UMI and the SP2 primer were added to the cDNA 3' end by oligonucleotide ligation. Each CDR3 protein gets one entry after TCRdb re-called the UMI-ligation and nested PCR reads with MiXCR. In the table there are 95,000 to 150,000 distinct CDR3 sequences, about 36% of which are singletons.

V and J are TRBV7-3 and TRBJ2-7; 9 bases are a match to TRBD2. This clonotype was sampled from a human donor in good health. The sequenced material came from central memory CD4+ T cells from blood. The CDR3 protein is CASSLRRTRGGYEQYF. CDR3 DNA: TGTGCCAGCAGCCTCAGGAGGACGCGGGGGGGCTACGAGCAGTACTTC.